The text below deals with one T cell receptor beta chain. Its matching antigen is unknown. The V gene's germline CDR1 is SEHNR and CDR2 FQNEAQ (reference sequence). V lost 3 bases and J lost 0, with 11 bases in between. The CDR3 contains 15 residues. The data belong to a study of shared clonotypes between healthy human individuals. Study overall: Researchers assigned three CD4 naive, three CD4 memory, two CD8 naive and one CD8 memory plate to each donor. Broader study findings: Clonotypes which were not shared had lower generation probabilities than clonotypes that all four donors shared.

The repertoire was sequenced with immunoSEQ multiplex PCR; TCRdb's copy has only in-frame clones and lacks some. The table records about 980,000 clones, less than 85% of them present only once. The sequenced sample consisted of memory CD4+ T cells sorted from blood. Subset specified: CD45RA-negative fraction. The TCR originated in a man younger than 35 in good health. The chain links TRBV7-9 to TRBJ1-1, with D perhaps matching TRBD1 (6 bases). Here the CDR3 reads CASSFPGAMNTEAFF. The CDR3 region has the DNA TGTGCCAGCAGCTTTCCAGGGGCGATGAACACTGAAGCTTTCTTT.